A selection of T cell receptor beta chains follows, all from one sample in a study of T cell responses to AZD1222 COVID-19 vaccine. Profiled with immunoSEQ multiplex PCR; TCRdb holds only in-frame clones, not every one. The table records about 120,000 clones, 70% to 90% of them present only once. The specimen comprised peripheral blood, sampled on day 0 of AZD1222 vaccination. These receptors came from an adult in good health. CDR3s include the opening cysteine and the closing phenylalanine or tryptophan. The D gene is left open where the match is weak. Clone size appears in some rows only: once, few, many, or a class for an expanded clone.

clone size	V gene	CDR3 length	J gene	D gene	CDR3 protein	CDR3 DNA
.	TRBV27	15	TRBJ1-5	TRBD1	CASSPGQGAYQPQHF	TGTGCCAGCAGTCCTGGACAGGGGGCCTATCAGCCCCAGCATTTT
.	TRBV3-1/TRBV3-2	13	TRBJ1-3	.	CASSQGTGNTIYF	TGTGCCAGCAGCCAAGGGACTGGAAACACCATATATTTT
few	TRBV30	16	TRBJ1-4	.	CAWSAPGGATNEKLFF	TGTGCCTGGAGTGCCCCGGGAGGGGCAACTAATGAAAAACTGTTTTTT
.	TRBV7-8	14	TRBJ1-3	.	CASSSPSLPYTIYF	TGTGCCAGCAGCTCTCCCTCGCTCCCGTACACCATATATTTT
few	TRBV2	14	TRBJ1-2	TRBD1	CASSGGQGNYGYTF	TGTGCCAGCAGTGGAGGACAGGGTAACTATGGCTACACCTTC
.	TRBV10-2	14	TRBJ1-5	.	CASSESGADQPQHF	TGCGCCAGCAGTGAATCGGGGGCGGATCAGCCCCAGCATTTT
.	TRBV18	16	TRBJ2-1	.	CASSPDGTRSYNEQFF	TGTGCCAGCTCACCGGACGGGACTCGATCCTACAATGAGCAGTTCTTC
.	TRBV10-2	17	TRBJ1-6	.	CASSGVRPPLYNSPLHF	TGCGCCAGCAGCGGAGTCCGGCCCCCCCTTTATAATTCACCCCTCCACTTT
.	TRBV28	14	TRBJ2-7	.	CASSLPDRHYEQYF	TGTGCCAGCAGTTTACCGGACAGACATTACGAGCAGTACTTC
.	TRBV7-3	16	TRBJ2-3	.	CASSRRAGGTVDTQYF	TGTGCCAGCAGCCGGCGGGCAGGGGGGACCGTAGATACGCAGTATTTT
.	TRBV19	15	TRBJ2-1	TRBD2	CASSPLAGLYNEQFF	TGTGCCAGTAGTCCCCTGGCGGGACTATACAATGAGCAGTTCTTC
.	TRBV19	15	TRBJ1-5	TRBD1	CASSARTGSNQPQHF	TGTGCCAGTAGTGCCCGGACAGGGAGCAATCAGCCCCAGCATTTT
.	TRBV5-1	13	TRBJ2-7	TRBD1	CASSEQGATEQYF	TGCGCCAGCAGCGAACAGGGGGCGACCGAGCAGTACTTC
.	TRBV7-2	16	TRBJ2-7	.	CASSLAGGGGAYEQYF	TGTGCCAGCAGCTTAGCTGGTGGAGGGGGGGCCTACGAGCAGTACTTC
.	TRBV5-1	13	TRBJ2-5	.	CASSLGQWGAQYF	TGCGCCAGCAGCTTGGGTCAGTGGGGGGCCCAGTACTTC
.	TRBV30	13	TRBJ1-1	.	CAWSVSRNTEAFF	TGTGCCTGGAGTGTAAGCAGGAACACTGAAGCTTTCTTT
.	TRBV19	15	TRBJ1-4	.	CASSIGVATNEKLFF	TGTGCCAGTAGTATAGGTGTGGCAACTAATGAAAAACTGTTTTTT
.	TRBV18	15	TRBJ1-6	TRBD1	CASSPPGQEGSPLHF	TGTGCCAGCTCACCACCGGGACAGGAGGGTTCACCCCTCCACTTT
.	TRBV6-1	14	TRBJ1-5	.	CASVSDQGSQPQHF	TGTGCCAGCGTCTCGGACCAGGGAAGTCAGCCCCAGCATTTT
.	TRBV10-3	14	TRBJ2-5	.	CAISEGQGRETQYF	TGTGCCATCAGTGAGGGGCAGGGGCGGGAGACCCAGTACTTC
.	TRBV11-2	15	TRBJ1-1	TRBD1	CASSPRQGARSEAFF	TGTGCCAGCAGCCCAAGACAGGGGGCGAGGTCTGAAGCTTTCTTT
.	TRBV28	12	TRBJ2-7	.	CASSLPGYEQYF	TGTGCCAGCAGTTTGCCGGGGTACGAGCAGTACTTC
.	TRBV14	12	TRBJ2-3	.	CASSPRGLRQYF	TGTGCCAGCAGCCCCCGAGGCCTCAGGCAGTATTTT
.	TRBV19	13	TRBJ1-1	.	CASSIDRNTEAFF	TGTGCCAGTAGTATAGACAGGAACACTGAAGCTTTCTTT
.	TRBV28	13	TRBJ2-7	TRBD1	CASSGQDRDEQYF	TGTGCCAGCAGTGGACAGGACCGGGACGAGCAGTACTTC
.	TRBV4-2	16	TRBJ2-2	TRBD2	CASSQAWGGLTGELFF	TGTGCCAGCAGCCAAGCGTGGGGGGGACTAACCGGGGAGCTGTTTTTT
once	TRBV6-5	12	TRBJ1-2	.	CASSRLNYGYTF	TGTGCCAGCAGCAGACTTAACTATGGCTACACCTTC
once	TRBV25-1	11	TRBJ2-5	.	CASSEWETQYF	TGTGCCAGCAGTGAGTGGGAGACCCAGTACTTC
.	TRBV16	13	TRBJ1-2	.	CASSQDGNYGYTF	TGTGCCAGCAGCCAAGACGGTAACTATGGCTACACCTTC
.	TRBV19	14	TRBJ2-7	.	CASSSGQGSYEQYF	TGTGCCAGCTCGTCAGGGCAGGGGTCCTACGAGCAGTACTTC
.	TRBV6-5	13	TRBJ2-7	.	CASTQSRDGEQYF	TGTGCCAGCACCCAGTCGCGGGACGGAGAGCAGTACTTC
.	TRBV5-4	15	TRBJ2-7	TRBD2	CASSLGGTSGYEQYF	TGTGCCAGCAGCTTGGGAGGGACTAGCGGCTACGAGCAGTACTTC
.	TRBV5-8	15	TRBJ2-2	TRBD1	CASSTGTGSTGELFF	TGTGCCAGCAGCACCGGGACAGGGAGCACCGGGGAGCTGTTTTTT
.	TRBV7-9	13	TRBJ2-5	.	CASTLSLQETQYF	TGTGCCAGCACCCTCAGTCTCCAAGAGACCCAGTACTTC
.	TRBV6-5	14	TRBJ1-5	TRBD1	CASASGTGLQPQHF	TGTGCCAGCGCCTCTGGGACAGGGCTCCAGCCCCAGCATTTT
.	TRBV18	12	TRBJ2-5	.	CASSPDASTQYF	TGTGCCAGCTCACCGGACGCATCGACCCAGTACTTC
.	TRBV11-2	16	TRBJ2-5	TRBD2	CASSALAGERGETQYF	TGTGCCAGCAGCGCGCTAGCGGGAGAAAGGGGAGAGACCCAGTACTTC
.	TRBV11-2	16	TRBJ1-3	TRBD1	CASSLEGQGVGNTIYF	TGTGCCAGCAGCTTAGAAGGCCAGGGGGTCGGAAACACCATATATTTT
once	TRBV7-9	15	TRBJ2-3	TRBD1	CASSSDRGSTDTQYF	TGTGCCAGCAGCTCCGACAGGGGTAGCACAGATACGCAGTATTTT
.	TRBV12-3/TRBV12-4	11	TRBJ2-1	.	CASSFRLEQFF	TGTGCCAGCAGTTTCCGTCTAGAGCAGTTCTTC
.	TRBV6-2/TRBV6-3	15	TRBJ2-6	.	CASSYDPSGANVLTF	TGTGCCAGCAGTTACGATCCCTCTGGGGCCAACGTCCTGACTTTC
.	TRBV6-5	15	TRBJ2-7	.	CASIIFPGGAYEQYF	TGTGCCAGCATCATTTTTCCCGGTGGGGCCTACGAGCAGTACTTC
.	TRBV7-9	17	TRBJ2-7	TRBD2	CASSLAASGGPGYEQYF	TGTGCCAGCAGCTTAGCCGCTAGCGGGGGGCCTGGGTACGAGCAGTACTTC
few	TRBV7-3	15	TRBJ2-6	.	CASSPRAAPVNVLTF	TGTGCCAGCAGCCCCCGAGCAGCTCCTGTCAACGTCCTGACTTTC
.	TRBV28	15	TRBJ2-7	TRBD2	CASSKGTSGRLEQYF	TGTGCCAGCAGTAAAGGGACTAGCGGGAGACTCGAGCAGTACTTC
once	TRBV4-1	13	TRBJ1-2	TRBD1	CASSPQGASGYTF	TGCGCCAGCAGCCCACAGGGGGCGAGTGGCTACACCTTC
.	TRBV5-6	16	TRBJ1-5	TRBD1	CASSLGQQGVNQPQHF	TGTGCCAGCAGCTTGGGGCAACAGGGGGTCAATCAGCCCCAGCATTTT
.	TRBV12-3/TRBV12-4	13	TRBJ2-6	.	CASQVSGANVLTF	TGTGCCAGTCAGGTCTCTGGGGCCAACGTCCTGACTTTC
once	TRBV19	16	TRBJ1-4	.	CASTPLGVPTNEKLFF	TGTGCCAGTACCCCGCTCGGGGTGCCAACTAATGAAAAACTGTTTTTT
.	TRBV11-1	16	TRBJ2-3	.	CASSLELGTGTDTQYF	TGTGCCAGCAGCTTAGAGCTTGGGACTGGCACAGATACGCAGTATTTT
.	TRBV5-4	15	TRBJ2-3	.	CASSLGQSYSDTQYF	TGTGCCAGCAGCTTGGGACAGTCTTATTCAGATACGCAGTATTTT
.	TRBV6-2/TRBV6-3	14	TRBJ1-5	.	CASSVGGFVQPQHF	TGTGCCAGCAGTGTGGGCGGGTTTGTCCAGCCCCAGCATTTT
.	TRBV24-1	16	TRBJ1-2	TRBD1	CATSDFGQGARNGYTF	TGTGCCACCAGTGATTTTGGACAGGGGGCGCGCAATGGCTACACCTTC